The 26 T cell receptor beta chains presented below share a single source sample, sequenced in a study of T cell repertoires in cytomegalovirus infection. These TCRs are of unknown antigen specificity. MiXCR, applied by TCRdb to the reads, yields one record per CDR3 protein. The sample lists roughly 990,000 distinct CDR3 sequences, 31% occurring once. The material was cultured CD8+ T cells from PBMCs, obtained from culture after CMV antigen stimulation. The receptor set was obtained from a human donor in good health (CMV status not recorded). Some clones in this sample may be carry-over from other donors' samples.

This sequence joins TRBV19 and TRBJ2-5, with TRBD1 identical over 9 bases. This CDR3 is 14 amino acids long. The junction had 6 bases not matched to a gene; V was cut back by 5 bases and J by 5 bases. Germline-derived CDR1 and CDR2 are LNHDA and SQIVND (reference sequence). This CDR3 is CASSAWTGDETQYF. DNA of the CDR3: TGTGCCAGTAGTGCGTGGACAGGGGACGAGACCCAGTACTTC.

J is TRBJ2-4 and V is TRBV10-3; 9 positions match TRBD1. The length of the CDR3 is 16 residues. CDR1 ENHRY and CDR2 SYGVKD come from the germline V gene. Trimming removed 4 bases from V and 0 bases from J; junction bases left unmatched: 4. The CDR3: CAISGTGEIAKNIQYF. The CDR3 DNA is TGTGCCATCAGTGGGACAGGGGAGATAGCCAAAAACATTCAGTACTTC.

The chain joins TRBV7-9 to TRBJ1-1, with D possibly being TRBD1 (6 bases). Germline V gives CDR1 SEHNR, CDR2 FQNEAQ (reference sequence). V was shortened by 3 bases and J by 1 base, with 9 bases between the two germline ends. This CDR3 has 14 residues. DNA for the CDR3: TGTGCCAGCAGCTTTCAGGGACAGAACACTGAAGCTTTCTTT. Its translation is CASSFQGQNTEAFF.

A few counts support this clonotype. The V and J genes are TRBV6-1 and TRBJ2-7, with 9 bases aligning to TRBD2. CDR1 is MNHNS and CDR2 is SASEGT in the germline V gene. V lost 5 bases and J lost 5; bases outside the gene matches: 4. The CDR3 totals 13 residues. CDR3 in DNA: TGTGCCAGCAGTTTAGAGCGGGGGGACGAGCAGTACGTC. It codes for CASSLERGDEQYV.

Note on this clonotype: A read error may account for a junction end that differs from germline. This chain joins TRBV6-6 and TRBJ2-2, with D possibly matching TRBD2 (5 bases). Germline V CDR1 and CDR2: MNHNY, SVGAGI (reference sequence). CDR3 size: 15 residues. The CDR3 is CASSYVVGNTGKLFF. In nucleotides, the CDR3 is TGTGCCAGCAGTTACGTGGTGGGGAACACCGGGAAGCTGTTTTTT.

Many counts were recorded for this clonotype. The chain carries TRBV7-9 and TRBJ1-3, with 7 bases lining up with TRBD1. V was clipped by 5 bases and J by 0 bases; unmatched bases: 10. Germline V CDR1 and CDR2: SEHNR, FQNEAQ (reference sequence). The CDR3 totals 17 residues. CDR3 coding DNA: TGTGCCAGCAGCCTACAGCCCCGGGACAGCTCTGGAAACACCATATATTTT. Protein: CASSLQPRDSSGNTIYF.

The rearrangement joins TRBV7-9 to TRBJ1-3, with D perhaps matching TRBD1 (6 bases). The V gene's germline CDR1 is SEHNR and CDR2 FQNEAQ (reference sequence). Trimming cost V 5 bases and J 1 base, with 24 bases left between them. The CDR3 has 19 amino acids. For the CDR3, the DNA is TGTGCCAGCAGCAGCCCCGGGACAACCAGCGCATCGTCTGGAAACACCATATATTTT. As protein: CASSSPGTTSASSGNTIYF.

The CDR3 DNA sequence: TGTGCCAGCAGTTTTCGCGACCGCCCCGAGCAGTACGTC. This gives the protein CASSFRDRPEQYV. The chain employs TRBV28 and TRBJ2-7; D remains unclear. There are 13 residues in the CDR3. The V and J ends lost 3 bases and 6 bases respectively, with 12 bases between them. Germline-derived CDR1 and CDR2 are MDHEN and SYDVKM.

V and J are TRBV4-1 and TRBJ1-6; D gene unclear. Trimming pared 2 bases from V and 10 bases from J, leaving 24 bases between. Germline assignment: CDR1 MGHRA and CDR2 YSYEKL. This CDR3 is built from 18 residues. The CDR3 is CASSQTVQDESYGSPLHF. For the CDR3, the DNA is TGCGCCAGCAGCCAAACGGTGCAGGATGAGAGCTATGGGTCACCCCTCCACTTT.

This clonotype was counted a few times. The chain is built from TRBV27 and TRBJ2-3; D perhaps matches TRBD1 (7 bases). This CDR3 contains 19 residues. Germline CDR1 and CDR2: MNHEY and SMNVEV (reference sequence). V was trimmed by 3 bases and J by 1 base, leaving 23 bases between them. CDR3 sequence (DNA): TGTGCCAGCAGTTTCCGGGGACCCCCAGGGGGGCCGGGCACAGATACGCAGTATTTT. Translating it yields CASSFRGPPGGPGTDTQYF.

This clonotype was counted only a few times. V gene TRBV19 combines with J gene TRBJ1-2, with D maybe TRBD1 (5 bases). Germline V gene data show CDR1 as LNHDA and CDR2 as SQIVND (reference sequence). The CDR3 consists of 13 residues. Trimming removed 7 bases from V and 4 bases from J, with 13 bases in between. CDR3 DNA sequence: TGTGCCAGTAAGGTCACGGGGGGCTATGGCTACACCTTC. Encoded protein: CASKVTGGYGYTF. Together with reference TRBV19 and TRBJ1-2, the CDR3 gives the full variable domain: DGGITQSPKYLFRKEGQNVTLSCEQNLNHDAMYWYRQDPGQGLRLIYYSQIVNDFQKGDIAEGYSVSREKKESFPLTVTSAQKNPTAFYLCASKVTGGYGYTFGSGTRLTVV.

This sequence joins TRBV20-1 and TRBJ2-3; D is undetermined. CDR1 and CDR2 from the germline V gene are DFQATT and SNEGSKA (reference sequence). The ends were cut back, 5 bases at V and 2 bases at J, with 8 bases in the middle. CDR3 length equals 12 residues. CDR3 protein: CSAPHITDTQYF. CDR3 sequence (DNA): TGCAGTGCTCCCCATATCACAGATACGCAGTATTTT.

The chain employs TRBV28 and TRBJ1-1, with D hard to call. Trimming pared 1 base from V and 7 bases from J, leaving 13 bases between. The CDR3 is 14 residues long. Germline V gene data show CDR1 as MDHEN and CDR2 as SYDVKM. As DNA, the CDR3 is TGTGCCAGCAGTTTATTAGCGGAGCAGGATGAAGCTTTCTTT. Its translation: CASSLLAEQDEAFF.

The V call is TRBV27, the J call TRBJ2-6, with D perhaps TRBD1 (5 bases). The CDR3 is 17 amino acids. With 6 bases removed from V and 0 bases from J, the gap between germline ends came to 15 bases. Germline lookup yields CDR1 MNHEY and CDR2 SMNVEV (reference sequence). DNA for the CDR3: TGTGCCAGCAGCCTAGTTCCAGGGAACTCTGGGGCCAACGTCCTGACTTTC. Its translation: CASSLVPGNSGANVLTF.

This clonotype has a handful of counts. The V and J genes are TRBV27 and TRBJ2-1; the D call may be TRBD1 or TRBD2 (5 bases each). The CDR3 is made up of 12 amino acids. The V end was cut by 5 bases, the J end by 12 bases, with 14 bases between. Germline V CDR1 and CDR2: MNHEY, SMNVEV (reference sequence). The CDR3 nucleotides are TGTGCCAGCAGTCCCCGGACGGGGACGCAGTTCTTC. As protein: CASSPRTGTQFF.

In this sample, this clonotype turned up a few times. The CDR3 spells CASRITGEQYF. In nucleotides, the CDR3 is TGTGCCAGCAGGATAACCGGCGAGCAGTACTTC. V usage is TRBV6-6 and J usage is TRBJ2-7; D gene ambiguous. Germline lookup yields CDR1 MNHNY and CDR2 SVGAGI (reference sequence). V lost 6 bases, J lost 6 bases, and 9 bases lay in between. CDR3 size: 11 residues.

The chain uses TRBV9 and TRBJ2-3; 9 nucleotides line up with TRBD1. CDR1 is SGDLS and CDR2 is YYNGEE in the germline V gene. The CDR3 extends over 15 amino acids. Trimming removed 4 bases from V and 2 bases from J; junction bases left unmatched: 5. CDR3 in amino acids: CASSRTGDITDTQYF. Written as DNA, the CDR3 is TGTGCCAGCAGCCGGACAGGGGATATCACAGATACGCAGTATTTT.

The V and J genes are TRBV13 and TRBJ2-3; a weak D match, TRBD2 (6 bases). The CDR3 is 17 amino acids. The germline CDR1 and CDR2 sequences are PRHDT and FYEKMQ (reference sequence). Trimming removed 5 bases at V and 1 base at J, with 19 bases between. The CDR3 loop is CASSPDGMGEGTDTQYF. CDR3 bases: TGTGCCAGCAGCCCCGACGGGATGGGGGAGGGCACAGATACGCAGTATTTT.

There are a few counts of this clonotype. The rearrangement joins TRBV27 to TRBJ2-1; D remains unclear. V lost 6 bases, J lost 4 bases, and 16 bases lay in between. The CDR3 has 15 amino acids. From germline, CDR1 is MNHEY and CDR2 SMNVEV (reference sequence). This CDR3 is CASSDNSPKYNEQFF. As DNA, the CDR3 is TGTGCCAGCAGCGACAATTCACCTAAGTACAATGAGCAGTTCTTC.

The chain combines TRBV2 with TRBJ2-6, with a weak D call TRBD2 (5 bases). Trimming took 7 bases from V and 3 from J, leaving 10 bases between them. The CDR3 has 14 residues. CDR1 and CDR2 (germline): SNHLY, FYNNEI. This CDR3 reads CASTQEVGANVLTF. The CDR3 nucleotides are TGTGCCAGCACGCAGGAGGTTGGGGCCAACGTCCTGACTTTC.

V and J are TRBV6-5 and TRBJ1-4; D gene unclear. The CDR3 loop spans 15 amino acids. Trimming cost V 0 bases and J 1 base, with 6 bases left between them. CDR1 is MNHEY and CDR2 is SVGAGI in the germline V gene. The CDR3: CASSYSWGTNEKLFF. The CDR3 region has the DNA TGTGCCAGCAGTTACTCGTGGGGAACTAATGAAAAACTGTTTTTT.

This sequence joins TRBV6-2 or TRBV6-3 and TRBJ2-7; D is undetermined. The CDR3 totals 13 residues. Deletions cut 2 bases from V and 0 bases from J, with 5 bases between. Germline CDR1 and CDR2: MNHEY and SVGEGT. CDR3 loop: CASSYGGSYEQYV. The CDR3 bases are TGTGCCAGCAGTTACGGCGGCTCCTACGAGCAGTACGTC.

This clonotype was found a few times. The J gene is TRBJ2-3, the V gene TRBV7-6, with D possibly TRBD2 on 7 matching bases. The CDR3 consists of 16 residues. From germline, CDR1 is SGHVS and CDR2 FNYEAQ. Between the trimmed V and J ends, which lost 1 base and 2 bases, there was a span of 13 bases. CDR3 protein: CASSLGGGAVTDTQYF. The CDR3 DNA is TGTGCCAGCAGCTTAGGAGGGGGGGCCGTCACAGATACGCAGTATTTT.

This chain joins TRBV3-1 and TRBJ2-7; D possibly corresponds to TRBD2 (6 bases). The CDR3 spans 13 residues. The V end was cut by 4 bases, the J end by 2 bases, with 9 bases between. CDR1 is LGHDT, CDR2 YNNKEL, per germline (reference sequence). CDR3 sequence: CASSRGDPYEQYV. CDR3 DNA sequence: TGTGCCAGCAGCCGCGGGGACCCCTACGAGCAGTACGTC.

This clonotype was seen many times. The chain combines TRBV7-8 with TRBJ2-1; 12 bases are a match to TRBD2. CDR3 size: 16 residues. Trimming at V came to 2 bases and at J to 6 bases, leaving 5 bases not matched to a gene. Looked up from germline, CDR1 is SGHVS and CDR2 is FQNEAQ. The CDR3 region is CASSLMRTSGANEQFF. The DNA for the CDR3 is TGTGCCAGCAGCTTAATGAGGACTAGCGGGGCCAATGAGCAGTTCTTC.

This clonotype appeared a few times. CDR3 sequence (DNA): TGTGCCAGCAGCTTGACCTGGCAGGGCAATCAGCCCCAGCATTTT. It yields the protein CASSLTWQGNQPQHF. V and J are TRBV7-3 and TRBJ1-5, with unresolved D. CDR1 SGHTA and CDR2 FQGTGA come from the germline V gene. V dropped 3 bases and J dropped 2 bases, with 11 bases sitting between them. The CDR3 has 15 amino acids.